These T cell receptor beta chains were read from a single sample in a study of T cell responses to AZD1222 COVID-19 vaccine. Some clones are missing from TCRdb's copy, which holds only in-frame ones; the method was immunoSEQ multiplex PCR. The sample carries more than 150,000 clones, approximately 90% recorded once. This specimen consisted of peripheral blood, obtained on day 0 of AZD1222 vaccination. These receptor sequences come from an adult in good health. The CDR3 runs from the conserved cysteine through the conserved F or W. The D gene is left open where the match is weak. Not every row has a clone size; where given, it reads once, few, many or a size class.

TRBJ2-5,TRBV28,TRBD1,-,TGTGCCAGCAGTCAGGGGGTTTTGGAGACCCAGTACTTC,CASSQGVLETQYF
TRBJ2-1,TRBV28,-,-,TGTGCCAGCAGCGAACGCGTGACAGGTTTCTACAATGAGCAGTTCTTC,CASSERVTGFYNEQFF
TRBJ1-3,TRBV19,-,-,TGTGCCAGTAGTACCCTACAGGCGATCTCTGGAAACACCATATATTTT,CASSTLQAISGNTIYF
TRBJ1-1,TRBV14,-,-,TGTGCCAGCAGCCAGCAGACGGGCACTGAAGCTTTCTTT,CASSQQTGTEAFF
TRBJ1-1,TRBV29-1,-,-,TGCAGCGTTGAGGCCTCTAACACTGAAGCTTTCTTT,CSVEASNTEAFF
TRBJ2-1,TRBV27,TRBD2,-,TGTGCCAGCCCCCCGGGGGGGGAGGGAGATAATGAGCAGTTCTTC,CASPPGGEGDNEQFF
TRBJ1-1,TRBV6-2/TRBV6-3,TRBD1,-,TGTGCCAGCAGTTACTATCAAAAGGGACAGGGTGATACTGAAGCTTTCTTT,CASSYYQKGQGDTEAFF
TRBJ2-7,TRBV5-4,-,-,TGTGCCAGCAGCACGACCCAGAACTCCTACGAGCAGTACTTC,CASSTTQNSYEQYF
TRBJ1-5,TRBV27,TRBD1,once,TGTGCCAGCAGTTCCTCCGGGACAGATGGGGGTAATCAGCCCCAGCATTTT,CASSSSGTDGGNQPQHF
TRBJ1-5,TRBV4-2,-,once,TGTGCCAGCAGCCAAGATAGGGGTCTTGGTCAGCCCCAGCATTTT,CASSQDRGLGQPQHF
TRBJ1-3,TRBV10-2,-,-,TGCGCCAGCAGCCCACCCTCTGGAAACACCATATATTTT,CASSPPSGNTIYF
TRBJ1-2,TRBV5-4,-,once,TGTGCCAGCAGCTTGGTTTCCGGTGGGGATGGCTACACCTTC,CASSLVSGGDGYTF
TRBJ1-1,TRBV6-2/TRBV6-3,TRBD1,-,TGTGCCAGCAGTTACTACAGGGGGAGGAACACTGAAGCTTTCTTT,CASSYYRGRNTEAFF
TRBJ1-1,TRBV7-8,TRBD1,-,TGTGCCAGCAGCTCAGCTCCTCGGACAGGGTCACGAATGAACACTGAAGCTTTCTTT,CASSSAPRTGSRMNTEAFF
TRBJ2-1,TRBV5-1,TRBD2,-,TGCGCCAGCAGGAGGACTAGCGCAAACAATGAGCAGTTCTTC,CASRRTSANNEQFF
TRBJ2-1,TRBV28,TRBD2,once,TGTGCCAGCAGCTCTCTAGCGGGAGTCTCCTACAATGAGCAGTTCTTC,CASSSLAGVSYNEQFF
TRBJ1-5,TRBV3-1/TRBV3-2,-,-,TGTGCCAGCAGCCACGTTGAACAGGGTCGCAATCAGCCCCAGCATTTT,CASSHVEQGRNQPQHF
TRBJ2-3,TRBV7-3,TRBD1,-,TGTGCCAGCAGCCAAGGACAGGGGGCCGGCACAGATACGCAGTATTTT,CASSQGQGAGTDTQYF
TRBJ1-5,TRBV12-3/TRBV12-4,-,-,TGTGCCAGCAGCTGGCCTGGGGGGCAGCCCCAGCATTTT,CASSWPGGQPQHF
TRBJ2-1,TRBV20-1,TRBD2,-,TGCAGTGCTAGTAGCGGGAGGGCCCATGAGCAGTTCTTC,CSASSGRAHEQFF
TRBJ2-7,TRBV28,-,-,TGTGCCAGCATGCCCGGACCCTACGAGCAGTACTTC,CASMPGPYEQYF
TRBJ1-6,TRBV3-1/TRBV3-2,-,once,TGTGCCAGCAGCCAAGGCTCCAATTCACCCCTCCACTTT,CASSQGSNSPLHF
TRBJ1-5,TRBV28,-,-,TGTGCCAGCGCCACAGGGACTCAGCCCCAGCATTTT,CASATGTQPQHF
TRBJ2-7,TRBV18,TRBD2,-,TGTGCCAGCTCACCAAAGGTCCAGCGGGAGGAGTACGAGCAGTACTTC,CASSPKVQREEYEQYF
TRBJ2-7,TRBV7-8,-,-,TGTGCCAGCAGCTTAGGGTTTTCCTACGAGCAGTACTTC,CASSLGFSYEQYF
TRBJ1-3,TRBV24-1,-,once,TGTGCCACCATGTGGGACAAAATTGGAAACACCATATATTTT,CATMWDKIGNTIYF
TRBJ2-3,TRBV3-1/TRBV3-2,-,-,TGTGCCAGCAGCCAAGCGGGGGGCTGGAGGCAGTATTTT,CASSQAGGWRQYF
TRBJ1-5,TRBV15,TRBD1,-,TGTGCCACCAGCAGGACAGGGAGCAATCAGCCCCAGCATTTT,CATSRTGSNQPQHF
TRBJ1-1,TRBV28,-,-,TGTGCCAGCAGTGGGGTGAACACTGAAGCTTTCTTT,CASSGVNTEAFF
TRBJ2-5,TRBV12-3/TRBV12-4,-,-,TGTGCCAGCAGTTTTAGTTCGTCAGAGACCCAGTACTTC,CASSFSSSETQYF
TRBJ2-1,TRBV7-8,-,-,TGTGCCAGTCTTCGGGAAGGTGCTCTCAATGAGCAGTTCTTC,CASLREGALNEQFF
TRBJ1-2,TRBV28,TRBD1,-,TGTGCCAGCAACCTTAACCGGGACAGGGTCTATGGCTACACCTTC,CASNLNRDRVYGYTF
TRBJ1-3,TRBV6-5,-,-,TGTGCCAGCAGTTACAGAGGATCTGGAAACACCATATATTTT,CASSYRGSGNTIYF
TRBJ1-2,TRBV19,-,-,TGTGCCAGTATCGGTCCGACCAGGGTAGAGGGCTACACCTTC,CASIGPTRVEGYTF
TRBJ2-7,TRBV7-7,TRBD2,once,TGTGCTAGCAGCTTAGAGGTCGGGCCTAGCGGGAGGCCCGTAGGGGAGCAGTACTTC,CASSLEVGPSGRPVGEQYF
TRBJ2-3,TRBV7-6,-,once,TGTGCCAGCAGCTTAGTAGTACGGGGCACAGATACGCAGTATTTT,CASSLVVRGTDTQYF
TRBJ2-5,TRBV5-4,TRBD1,-,TGTGCCAGCAGCTTGGGGGACAGGGTATCAGAGACCCAGTACTTC,CASSLGDRVSETQYF
TRBJ1-3,TRBV2,-,-,TGTGCCAGCAGAGCAAGTACTGGAAACACCATATATTTT,CASRASTGNTIYF
TRBJ1-1,TRBV3-1/TRBV3-2,TRBD1,once,TGTGCCAGCAGCCATGGGACAGCAGAAAACTTATTTATGAACACTGAAGCTTTCTTT,CASSHGTAENLFMNTEAFF
TRBJ2-5,TRBV7-6,TRBD2,-,TGTGCCAGCAGCTTAGTCCACTCTAGCGGGAGGACACAAGAGACCCAGTACTTC,CASSLVHSSGRTQETQYF
TRBJ1-5,TRBV20-1,-,-,TGCAGTGCCAGTAATCAGGGGAGCAATCAGCCCCAGCATTTT,CSASNQGSNQPQHF
TRBJ2-2,TRBV7-3,-,-,TGTGCCAGCAGCTTAACCAGGAACACCGGGGAGCTGTTTTTT,CASSLTRNTGELFF